The 17 T cell receptor beta chains below were found in one sample sequenced in a study of blood T cell repertoires in COVID-19. This table comes from immunoSEQ multiplex PCR, and its TCRdb copy is limited to in-frame clones, with some not included. The sample holds around 500,000 clones, roughly 90% seen once. Sequencing was carried out using PBMCs or T cells enriched from blood (not recorded which). The receptors were gathered from a woman in her 40s who had recovered from COVID-19.

The genes are TRBV9 and TRBJ1-2; D uncertain. The CDR3 is made up of 13 amino acids. The germline V gene encodes CDR1 SGDLS and CDR2 YYNGEE. The V gene lost 2 bases and the J gene lost 3 bases, with 8 bases spanning the gap. CDR3 region: CASSVAVDYGYTF. CDR3 nucleotide sequence: TGTGCCAGCAGCGTGGCGGTGGACTATGGCTACACCTTC.

This rearrangement joins TRBV27 to TRBJ2-6; 7 nucleotides agree with TRBD2. Germline-derived CDR1 and CDR2 are MNHEY and SMNVEV (reference sequence). The CDR3 sequence is 17 residues long. Unmatched junction bases numbered 7, after V lost 2 bases and J lost 3 bases. The CDR3 loop is CASSLRRELVGANVLTF. DNA for the CDR3: TGTGCCAGCAGTTTACGGCGGGAGTTGGTTGGGGCCAACGTCCTGACTTTC. Complete variable domain (other parts from reference TRBV27 and TRBJ2-6): EAQVTQNPRYLITVTGKKLTVTCSQNMNHEYMSWYRQDPGLGLRQIYYSMNVEVTDKGDVPEGYKVSRKEKRNFPLILESPSPNQTSLYFCASSLRRELVGANVLTFGAGSRLTVL.

Regarding this clone: Germline and junction disagree at one end, which may indicate a read error. This chain joins TRBV10-2 and TRBJ2-3; the D gene is possibly TRBD1 (5 bases). The CDR3 spans 14 residues. Germline CDR1 WSHSY, CDR2 SAAADI. In nucleotides, the CDR3 is TGCGCCAGCAGTGATAGAACAGGCACATATACGCAGTATTTT. This encodes CASSDRTGTYTQYF.

The chain employs TRBV12-5 and TRBJ1-2; possible D gene TRBD1, 5 bases. The germline CDR1 and CDR2 sequences are LGHNT and FRNRAP. V lost 2 bases and J 3 bases, leaving 7 bases between the germline ends. This CDR3 comprises 13 residues. DNA of the CDR3: TGTGCTAGTGGTTTGTCCAGGGACTATGGCTACACCTTC. This translates into CASGLSRDYGYTF.

This chain uses TRBV10-1 with TRBJ2-7; D gene ambiguous. The CDR3 contains 13 residues. CDR1 is WNHNN and CDR2 is SYGVQD in the germline V gene (reference sequence). With 3 bases removed from V and 2 bases from J, the gap between germline ends came to 8 bases. The chain's CDR3 is CASSDGFTYEQYF. The CDR3 DNA reads TGCGCCAGCAGTGACGGGTTCACCTACGAGCAGTACTTC.

The table lists this clone with a few counts. The J gene is TRBJ1-6, the V gene TRBV7-2, with TRBD1 matching over 9 bases. J was trimmed by 12 bases and V by 5 bases; bases with no gene match: 8. Germline CDR1 reads SGHTA; CDR2 reads FQGNSA. The CDR3 consists of 14 residues. The CDR3, as DNA: TGTGCCAGCAGCCCTGGGACAGGGAGAGGACCCCTCCACTTT. The encoded protein is CASSPGTGRGPLHF.

The rearrangement joins TRBV5-5 to TRBJ2-5, with 9 positions matching TRBD1. This CDR3 is built from 15 residues. Germline assignment: CDR1 SGHKS and CDR2 YYEKEE (reference sequence). J gave up 4 bases and V 2 bases, and 6 bases lay outside the gene matches. The CDR3 loop is CASSFPRTGAETQYF. CDR3 sequence (DNA): TGTGCCAGCAGCTTTCCTAGGACAGGGGCAGAGACCCAGTACTTC.

The V gene is TRBV11-3, the J gene TRBJ2-1, with TRBD2 matching 11 bases. V gave up 3 bases and J gave up 0 bases; unmatched junction bases: 7. Germline V gives CDR1 SGHNT, CDR2 YENEEA. This CDR3 region has 18 residues. This CDR3 is CASSFGSGRESSYNEQFF. The CDR3 bases are TGTGCCAGCAGCTTCGGTAGCGGGAGGGAAAGCTCCTACAATGAGCAGTTCTTC.

This sequence joins TRBV11-2 and TRBJ2-1; 12 nucleotides line up with TRBD2. The CDR3 is 17 residues long. CDR1 is SGHAT and CDR2 is FQNNGV in the germline V gene. V lost 4 bases, J lost 5 bases, and 9 bases stayed unmatched. CDR3 amino acids: CASSSGLAGSVDNEQFF. The CDR3 coding sequence is TGTGCCAGCAGCTCGGGACTAGCGGGTTCGGTGGACAATGAGCAGTTCTTC. The complete variable domain, with remaining parts taken from reference TRBV11-2 and TRBJ2-1, reads EAGVAQSPRYKIIEKRQSVAFWCNPISGHATLYWYQQILGQGPKLLIQFQNNGVVDDSQLPKDRFSAERLKGVDSTLKIQPAKLEDSAVYLCASSSGLAGSVDNEQFFGPGTRLTVL.

The rearrangement joins TRBV3-1 (or the pseudogene TRBV3-2) to TRBJ1-3; 10 nucleotides agree with TRBD1. Germline V lookup: CDR1 LGHDT, CDR2 YNNKEL (reference sequence). The CDR3 contains 16 residues. V gave up 5 bases and J gave up 2 bases; unmatched junction bases: 6. DNA of the CDR3: TGTGCCAGCAGCGAACTGGGGACAGGGGCTGGAAACACCATATATTTT. Its translation is CASSELGTGAGNTIYF.

The V and J genes are TRBV4-3 and TRBJ2-3; D not certain. Deletions cut 0 bases from V and 0 bases from J, with 13 bases between. The CDR3 extends over 17 amino acids. Germline V CDR1 and CDR2: LGHNA, YSLEER. DNA for the CDR3: TGCGCCAGCAGCCAAGATCCTCCGGCGGCTAGCACAGATACGCAGTATTTT. Translation: CASSQDPPAASTDTQYF.

This clone has just one count. This sequence joins TRBV7-2 and TRBJ2-3; 9 nucleotides line up with TRBD1. The germline V gene has CDR1 SGHTA and CDR2 FQGNSA. Trimming cost V 5 bases and J 1 base; bases outside gene matches: 4. This CDR3 is 15 amino acids long. CDR3 sequence reads: CASSPRDRGTDTQYF. The CDR3 nucleotides are TGTGCCAGCAGCCCCCGGGACAGGGGCACAGATACGCAGTATTTT.

The chain combines TRBV18 with TRBJ1-3; a weak D match, TRBD1 (5 bases). Per germline, CDR1 KGHSH and CDR2 LQKENI. This CDR3 comprises 14 residues. V was clipped by 3 bases and J by 3 bases, with 9 bases between them. The CDR3 protein is CASSPPGLGNTIYF. As DNA, the CDR3 is TGTGCCAGCTCACCCCCAGGGCTTGGAAACACCATATATTTT.

The chain combines TRBV5-6 with TRBJ2-1, with a possible D match to TRBD2 (6 bases). Germline assignment: CDR1 SGHDT and CDR2 YYEEEE. This CDR3 is built from 16 residues. Deletions cut 2 bases from V and 8 bases from J, with 20 bases between. The CDR3, as DNA: TGTGCCAGCAGCTTTAGGCTAGCGAGGATTGGCGATGAGCAGTTCTTC. As protein: CASSFRLARIGDEQFF. The whole variable domain, remainder taken from reference TRBV5-6 and TRBJ2-1, is DAGVTQSPTHLIKTRGQQVTLRCSPKSGHDTVSWYQQALGQGPQFIFQYYEEEERQRGNFPDRFSGHQFPNYSSELNVNALLLGDSALYLCASSFRLARIGDEQFFGPGTRLTVL.

J is TRBJ2-6 and V is TRBV9; TRBD1 matches at 7 bases. The CDR3 is 17 residues long. From germline, CDR1 is SGDLS and CDR2 YYNGEE. Unmatched junction bases numbered 5, after V lost 2 bases and J lost 0 bases. Here the CDR3 DNA reads TGTGCCAGCAGCGTCCACCCAGGGGGCTCTGGGGCCAACGTCCTGACTTTC. Translated: CASSVHPGGSGANVLTF.

V usage is TRBV19 and J usage is TRBJ1-1, with D possibly being TRBD1 (5 bases). Germline lookup yields CDR1 LNHDA and CDR2 SQIVND (reference sequence). This CDR3 has 13 amino acids. V lost 2 bases and J lost 6, with 10 bases in between. The CDR3 protein is CASSIQGWAEAFF. The DNA for the CDR3 is TGTGCCAGTAGTATACAGGGTTGGGCTGAAGCTTTCTTT.

This chain connects TRBV3-1 (or the pseudogene TRBV3-2) to TRBJ2-3; 9 bases align to TRBD2. Losses at the gene ends were 1 base for V and 3 bases for J; bases not matched to a gene: 11. Per germline, CDR1 LGHDT and CDR2 YNNKEL (reference sequence). The CDR3 is made up of 18 amino acids. This CDR3 reads CASSQAYWASGATDTQYF. CDR3 DNA: TGTGCCAGCAGCCAAGCTTACTGGGCTAGCGGGGCTACAGATACGCAGTATTTT.